This T cell receptor beta chain appears in the sequencing data of a study of cytomegalovirus exposure and HLA in healthy donors. The CDR3 has 12 residues. Deletions cut 5 bases from V and 7 bases from J, with 6 bases between. Germline V gene sequence: CDR1 SEHNR, CDR2 FQNEAQ (reference sequence). A multiplex PCR was run with 60 Vbeta primers and 13 Jbeta primers. Only in-frame clones appear in the TCRdb table, and some are missing; sequencing was by immunoSEQ multiplex PCR. Seen here are about 93,000 clones, around 81% observed once, and the top ten hold 0.5% to 0.65%. Study-wide points: Overall, roughly 150 TCR beta chains were annotated as cytomegalovirus-associated. Follow-up analysis later connected one missense variant in DCLRE1C with trimming of TCR beta V- and J-genes. In a later analysis, parvovirus B19, influenza, CMV and Epstein-Barr virus appeared linked to several top co-occurrence clusters. Data from an earlier analysis indicated that most TCR beta V segments were productive either about 87% or about 30% of the time.

About this clone itself: Its antigen is still unknown.

The sequencing input was PBMCs. V gene TRBV7-9 combines with J gene TRBJ1-6; D is undetermined. The clonotype comes from a man aged 25-45 years in good health and CMV-seronegative. This chain's CDR3 is CASSARNSPLHF. CDR3 sequence (DNA): TGTGCCAGCAGCGCCAGAAATTCACCCCTCCACTTT.